These 27 T cell receptor beta chains originate from one sample sequenced in a study of tumor and adjacent non-tumor tissue in lung cancer. The template was RNA from unsorted bulk tissue. TCRbeta libraries were built with three rounds of nested PCR, modified from ARM-PCR. TCRdb used MiXCR to reprocess the multiplex PCR reads, holding one entry per CDR3 protein. The profile shows about 200,000 distinct CDR3 sequences, around 71% of them singletons. Input material: lung tumor tissue. Every receptor here comes from a man aged 55 to 70 with non-small cell lung cancer.

In the case of this clonotype: At one boundary the junction diverges from the germline segment, which might be a read error. The chain uses TRBV11-3 and TRBJ2-1, with a weak D call TRBD1 (6 bases). The CDR3 covers 14 residues. The V gene's germline CDR1 is SGHNT and CDR2 YENEEA. The CDR3: CAGSRRGWDNEKFF. CDR3 nucleotides: TGTGCCGGCAGCCGCCGGGGTTGGGACAATGAGAAGTTCTTC.

This clonotype was seen a single time. Given a much more abundant clone one base away, this may be a read error. V and J are TRBV29-1 and TRBJ2-5, with 9 bases fitting TRBD1. Losses at the gene ends were 1 base for V and 6 bases for J; bases not matched to a gene: 6. Germline CDR1 is SQVTM and CDR2 is ANQGSEA. The CDR3 spans 14 residues. CDR3 nucleotide sequence: TGCAGCGTTGAAGGGGGGACAGGGTGGAAGACCCAGTACTTC. Translation gives CSVEGGTGWKTQYF.

Remarks on this clonotype: The junction does not match germline at one end; this may be a read error. The chain is built from TRBV6-5 and TRBJ1-6; D not certain. This CDR3 is built from 13 residues. Germline CDR1 is MNHEY and CDR2 is SVGAGI. CDR3 in amino acids: CASNYFELRPLHF. CDR3 DNA sequence: TGTGCCAGCAATTACTTTGAATTAAGACCCCTTCACTTT.

In the case of this clonotype: A clone one base away is much larger, so this may be a read error. The V gene is TRBV6-5, the J gene TRBJ2-3; the match to TRBD2 covers 9 bases. The CDR3 is made up of 14 amino acids. CDR1 is MNHEY, CDR2 SVGAGI, per germline. V gave up 6 bases and J gave up 2 bases; unmatched junction bases: 3. The DNA for the CDR3 is TGTGCCAGCAGGCTAGCGGGACCCACAGATACGCAGTATTTT. Amino acids: CASRLAGPTDTQYF.

In regard to this clonotype: One junction end does not reproduce the germline sequence, and a read error may be involved. V usage is TRBV4-2 and J usage is TRBJ2-7; 8 bases are a match to TRBD2. Germline V gene data show CDR1 as LGHNA and CDR2 as YNFKEQ. The CDR3 totals 19 residues. In DNA, the CDR3 is TGTGCTAGCAGCCAAGACCGGCACCCCGCTAGCGGGTGGACCTACGAGCAGTACTTC. Encoded protein: CASSQDRHPASGWTYEQYF.

Notes on this clonotype: This may stem from a read error, because a much larger clone lies one nucleotide away. The chain carries TRBV29-1 and TRBJ2-5, with 7 nucleotides matching TRBD2. Germline values: CDR1 SQVTM, CDR2 ANQGSEA. V dropped 7 bases and J dropped 6; count of bases not matched to a gene: 8. This CDR3 has 12 amino acids. Written as DNA, the CDR3 is TGCAGCGGCGGGCGGGAGTACCAGACCCAGTACTTC. Protein sequence: CSGGREYQTQYF.

Worth noting for this clonotype: A much larger clone sits a single nucleotide away, making a read error possible. The rearrangement uses TRBV20-1 and TRBJ2-1, with 8 bases matching TRBD2. The CDR3 is 14 amino acids. V dropped 1 base and J dropped 12; count of bases not matched to a gene: 11. From germline, CDR1 is DFQATT and CDR2 SNEGSKA (reference sequence). The CDR3 DNA follows: TGCAGTGCTAGAGTCAGTAGCGGGACGGATGCGCAGTTCTTC. Translating gives CSARVSSGTDAQFF.

This chain connects TRBV10-3 to TRBJ2-5; D is unclear. The V gene's germline CDR1 is ENHRY and CDR2 SYGVKD. V was clipped by 3 bases and J by 7 bases, with 12 bases between them. This CDR3 is 13 amino acids long. CDR3: CAISDGAPGTQYF. For the CDR3, the DNA is TGTGCCATCAGTGACGGCGCCCCTGGGACCCAGTACTTC.

Worth noting for this clonotype: This may stem from a read error, because a much larger clone lies one nucleotide away. The chain employs TRBV5-5 and TRBJ2-2; 13 nucleotides line up with TRBD2. The CDR3 runs 16 residues. Germline CDR1 SGHKS, CDR2 YYEKEE (reference sequence). V gave up 5 bases and J gave up 12 bases; unmatched junction bases: 13. The CDR3 region is CASSPTSGRTTGKLFF. The DNA for the CDR3 is TGTGCCAGCAGTCCGACTAGCGGGAGGACCACGGGGAAGCTGTTTTTT.

Points on this clonotype: A read error may produce the germline difference seen at one junction end. J is TRBJ1-2 and V is TRBV20-1; D possibly corresponds to TRBD1 (6 bases). The CDR3 runs 13 residues. Germline-derived CDR1 and CDR2 are DFQATT and SNEGSKA (reference sequence). The CDR3 nucleotides read TGCAGTGCTGGCCCATGGGGGCGAAATGGCTACGCCTTC. Protein sequence: CSAGPWGRNGYAF.

Many counts were recorded for this clonotype. DNA of the CDR3: TGCAGTGCTAACCTAGCGGGGGGCTACAATGAGCAGTTCTTC. Amino acid sequence: CSANLAGGYNEQFF. The rearrangement links TRBV20-1 to TRBJ2-1; TRBD2 matches 11 bases. CDR1 DFQATT and CDR2 SNEGSKA come from the germline V gene (reference sequence). CDR3 length: 14 amino acids. J was trimmed by 3 bases and V by 4 bases; bases with no gene match: 2.

This clonotype was observed once. The chain carries TRBV11-3 and TRBJ2-5; either TRBD1 or TRBD2 may fit D (5 bases each). Trimming left V 4 bases short and J 5 bases short, with 20 bases between. The CDR3 is 16 residues long. Germline V gene lookup returns CDR1 SGHNT and CDR2 YENEEA. The CDR3 loop reads CASSYRRRRGWETQYF. CDR3 in DNA: TGTGCCAGCAGCTACAGGAGGCGACGAGGTTGGGAGACCCAGTACTTC. Complete variable domain (other parts from reference TRBV11-3 and TRBJ2-5): EAGVVQSPRYKIIEKKQPVAFWCNPISGHNTLYWYLQNLGQGPELLIRYENEEAVDDSQLPKDRFSAERLKGVDSTLKIQPAELGDSAVYLCASSYRRRRGWETQYFGPGTRLLVL.

Of note for this clonotype: A much larger clone lies one base from this, so it may be a read error. The rearrangement uses TRBV12-3 or TRBV12-4 and TRBJ1-2; D is perhaps TRBD1 (6 bases). CDR3 length equals 14 residues. The V gene lost 6 bases and the J gene lost 0 bases, with 11 bases spanning the gap. CDR3 bases: TGTGCCAGCAGCCCTAAGGGGGCTAACTATGGCTACACCTTC. Residues: CASSPKGANYGYTF.

A single count supports this clonotype. The chain recombines TRBV20-1 with TRBJ1-6, with 7 bases matching TRBD1. V shed 3 bases and J 9 bases; nucleotides not matched to a gene: 8. The CDR3 is made up of 14 amino acids. Germline V gene lookup returns CDR1 DFQATT and CDR2 SNEGSKA (reference sequence). CDR3 bases: TGCAGTGCTAGCATTGACAGGGTCGGTTCACCCCTCCACTTT. Translation gives CSASIDRVGSPLHF.

This clonotype was seen a handful of times. The chain couples TRBV20-1 to TRBJ2-5; 9 bases agree with TRBD2. From germline, CDR1 is DFQATT and CDR2 SNEGSKA (reference sequence). Germline trimming cut 3 bases from V and 4 bases from J; bases unmatched to any gene: 21. The CDR3 contains 19 residues. CDR3 bases: TGCAGTGCTAGGCCTTGGGGCCTAGCGGGATTTGGGGAATCAGAGACCCAGTACTTC. Protein sequence: CSARPWGLAGFGESETQYF.

The chain carries TRBV6-2 or TRBV6-3 and TRBJ2-7, with TRBD1 as a possible D gene (5 bases). V lost 7 bases and J lost 3, with 19 bases in between. This CDR3 region has 15 residues. CDR1 MNHEY and CDR2 SVGEGT come from the germline V gene. The CDR3 sequence: CASKTRTMGFYEQYF. The CDR3, as DNA: TGTGCCAGCAAGACCCGGACAATGGGGTTCTACGAGCAGTACTTC.

This clonotype was detected a few times. The junction and the germline gene differ at one end; a read error may be behind it. CDR3 DNA: TGTGCCAACAGTCTACAAACAGGACCCTACGAGCAGTACTTC. This codes for CANSLQTGPYEQYF. This sequence joins TRBV6-2 or TRBV6-3 and TRBJ2-7; the D gene is possibly TRBD1 (5 bases). CDR1 MNHEY and CDR2 SVGEGT come from the germline V gene. The length of the CDR3 is 14 residues.

The count of this clonotype is one. Given a much more abundant clone one base away, this may be a read error. The chain carries TRBV4-1 and TRBJ2-7, with a tentative D call TRBD1 (5 bases). The CDR3 is 13 residues long. From germline, CDR1 is MGHRA and CDR2 YSYEKL. V lost 4 bases and J 4 bases, leaving 11 bases between the germline ends. CDR3 in DNA: TGCGCCAGCAGCCTACAGAAGGGGTACGAGCAGTACTTC. Residues: CASSLQKGYEQYF.

CDR3 bases: TGCGCCACCCGGTCCCCGAGCGGGAGGGACTGCGAGCAGTACTTC. This translates into CATRSPSGRDCEQYF. The chain joins TRBV10-2 to TRBJ2-7, with 10 bases identical to TRBD2. The CDR3 is 15 amino acids. The ends lost 10 bases at V and 6 bases at J; junction bases unmatched: 15. Germline V gene lookup returns CDR1 WSHSY and CDR2 SAAADI.

Only one count was recorded for this clonotype. This may be a read error, as it is one base from a much larger clone. The chain joins TRBV6-5 to TRBJ1-1; TRBD1 agrees at 7 bases. The CDR3 has 14 amino acids. Trimming took 5 bases from V and 10 from J; bases not matched to a gene: 13. CDR1 and CDR2 from the germline V gene are MNHEY and SVGAGI. The CDR3 region has the DNA TGTGCCAGCAGTCACCGAACCGGGACAGAGGGAGCTTTCTTT. This gives the protein CASSHRTGTEGAFF.

Worth noting for this clonotype: One end of the junction fails to match germline, which may point to a read error. The chain has TRBV29-1 and TRBJ2-3, with 9 bases aligning to TRBD2. There are 16 residues in the CDR3. Per the germline V gene, CDR1 is SQVTM and CDR2 is ANQGSEA. This chain's CDR3 is CSVESASGVSTDMQYF. The CDR3 DNA sequence: TGCAGCGTTGAATCTGCTAGCGGGGTTAGCACGGATATGCAGTATTTT.

The chain is built from TRBV20-1 and TRBJ1-1, with D maybe TRBD1 (5 bases). Trimming left V 5 bases short and J 6 bases short, with 22 bases between. Germline CDR1 is DFQATT and CDR2 is SNEGSKA (reference sequence). This CDR3 is 15 amino acids long. The CDR3 coding sequence is TGCAGTGCTGGGACCCTGAAAGGGGCGAGGTCTGAAGCTTTCTTT. Translation: CSAGTLKGARSEAFF.

The sample holds a few counts of this clonotype. A read error may explain this, as a much larger clone is one base away. This chain connects TRBV5-1 to TRBJ2-5; 8 nucleotides agree with TRBD1. This CDR3 comprises 14 residues. Germline CDR1 and CDR2: SGHRS and YFSETQ. The CDR3 DNA sequence: TGCGCCAGCAACTTGACAGGGGCTAAAGAGACCCAGTACTTC. Translation gives CASNLTGAKETQYF.

With regard to this clonotype: The junction and the germline gene differ at one end; a read error may be behind it. This chain connects TRBV6-2 or TRBV6-3 to TRBJ2-2; perhaps TRBD1 as D (8 bases). There are 18 residues in the CDR3. CDR1 is MNHEY, CDR2 SVGEGT, per germline. The CDR3 sequence is CASSYGRGLAANAGELFF. In DNA, the CDR3 is TGTGCCAGCAGTTACGGCAGGGGGCTAGCGGCGAACGCCGGGGAGCTGTTTTTT.

Ten or more counts support this clonotype. J is TRBJ2-3 and V is TRBV12-3 or TRBV12-4; TRBD2 matches 10 bases. J was trimmed by 3 bases and V by 6 bases; bases with no gene match: 9. There are 16 residues in the CDR3. The DNA for the CDR3 is TGTGCCAGCAGCCCGGACCCTAGCGGGAGAACAGATACGCAGTATTTT. It specifies CASSPDPSGRTDTQYF.

To note about this clonotype: A read error may be the cause here, since a much bigger clone is one base away. V usage is TRBV28 and J usage is TRBJ2-1, with D perhaps matching TRBD2 (5 bases). CDR1 is MDHEN, CDR2 SYDVKM, per germline. The CDR3 loop spans 13 amino acids. DNA of the CDR3: TGTGCCAGCAGTTTAGGATTCCGGGGTGAGCGGTTCTTC. Protein sequence: CASSLGFRGERFF.

Concerning this clonotype itself: One junction end does not reproduce the germline sequence, and a read error may be involved. The rearrangement uses TRBV29-1 and TRBJ2-1; either TRBD1 or TRBD2 may supply D (5 bases each). The germline gives CDR1 SQVTM, CDR2 ANQGSEA. The CDR3 covers 12 residues. The CDR3 here is CSVVSGTNELFF. The CDR3 DNA reads TGCAGCGTTGTATCAGGGACCAATGAGCTGTTCTTC.